Presented here are 20 T cell receptor beta chains from one specimen sequenced in a study of OX40 agonist ivuxolimab in advanced cancers. TCRdb's table, derived via immunoSEQ multiplex PCR, lists solely in-frame clones and lacks some. The sample includes around 37,000 clones, 70% to 85% of them seen just once. The source was CD4+ or CD8+ T cells sorted from blood, collected in a trial of the OX40 agonist ivuxolimab. Receptors originate from an adult with an advanced solid tumor such as melanoma, head and neck, liver or kidney cancer.

The V and J genes are TRBV28 and TRBJ2-7; 7 bases line up with TRBD2. The CDR3 length is 15 residues. Germline CDR1 MDHEN, CDR2 SYDVKM. Trimming at V came to 5 bases and at J to 3 bases, leaving 10 bases not matched to a gene. The CDR3 nucleotides are TGTGCCAGCAGTGGGGACTACCCTCGGGACTACGAGCAGTACTTC. Its protein product is CASSGDYPRDYEQYF.

As for this clone: This CDR3 is also generated by other DNA sequences in the sample. This chain uses TRBV10-3 with TRBJ2-7; D is undetermined. Germline assignment: CDR1 ENHRY and CDR2 SYGVKD. Trimming removed 6 bases from V and 4 bases from J, with 16 bases in between. This CDR3 has 14 amino acids. This CDR3 is CAISPGYLGYEQYF. Here the CDR3 DNA reads TGTGCCATCAGCCCCGGGTACTTGGGGTACGAGCAGTACTTC.

This clone was observed a single time. As DNA, the CDR3 is TGTGCCAGCAGATTAGGACAGGCGACCTATGGCTACACCTTC. Translated, it gives CASRLGQATYGYTF. The genes are TRBV6-1 and TRBJ1-2, with 7 positions matching TRBD1. Germline trimming cut 6 bases from V and 4 bases from J; bases unmatched to any gene: 8. This CDR3 has 14 residues. Germline lookup yields CDR1 MNHNS and CDR2 SASEGT.

This sequence joins TRBV5-4 and TRBJ2-3; no clear D gene. Trimming shortened V by 7 bases and J by 5 bases, and 5 bases separated the two germline ends. The CDR3 has 10 residues. The germline CDR1 and CDR2 sequences are SGHNT and YYREEE (reference sequence). In DNA, the CDR3 is TGTGCCAGCTGTGGAGATACGCAGTATTTT. Protein sequence: CASCGDTQYF.

V gene TRBV10-1 combines with J gene TRBJ1-1; no definite D call. The V end was cut by 4 bases, the J end by 10 bases, with 10 bases between. The germline CDR1 and CDR2 sequences are WNHNN and SYGVQD (reference sequence). CDR3 length: 11 amino acids. CDR3 DNA sequence: TGCGCCAGCAGTGGGAAAGGGCCAGCTTTCTTT. Protein product: CASSGKGPAFF.

CDR3 DNA sequence: TGTGCCAGTAGCCCACGGCGGGAGATGAATGAGCAGTTCTTC. Translating it yields CASSPRREMNEQFF. The rearrangement uses TRBV19 and TRBJ2-1, with 7 bases lining up with TRBD2. The CDR3 has 14 amino acids. Per germline, CDR1 LNHDA and CDR2 SQIVND (reference sequence). After removal of 6 bases from V and 7 bases from J, the junction contained 9 bases not matched to a gene.

The V and J genes are TRBV5-6 and TRBJ2-2, with D perhaps TRBD2 (6 bases). Trimming took off 1 base at V and 3 bases at J, with 10 bases between the two ends. The germline V gene has CDR1 SGHDT and CDR2 YYEEEE. This CDR3 comprises 15 residues. CDR3 DNA sequence: TGTGCCAGCAGCTTGCGGGAGCTAGACACCGGGGAGCTGTTTTTT. Its protein is CASSLRELDTGELFF. The whole variable domain, remainder taken from reference TRBV5-6 and TRBJ2-2, is DAGVTQSPTHLIKTRGQQVTLRCSPKSGHDTVSWYQQALGQGPQFIFQYYEEEERQRGNFPDRFSGHQFPNYSSELNVNALLLGDSALYLCASSLRELDTGELFFGEGSRLTVL.

The chain uses TRBV7-9 and TRBJ2-5; 8 nucleotides line up with TRBD2. Germline V gene sequence: CDR1 SEHNR, CDR2 FQNEAQ (reference sequence). This CDR3 spans 17 amino acids. With 1 base clipped from V and 5 bases from J, the junction kept 12 bases outside the gene matches. CDR3 sequence: CASSLVGRGLEMETQYF. Written as DNA, the CDR3 is TGTGCCAGCAGCTTAGTGGGTCGGGGACTAGAGATGGAGACCCAGTACTTC.

The table lists this clone with a count of one. The DNA for the CDR3 is TGTGCCAGCTCACCACAGGGGGCTGCCTACGAGCAGTACTTC. It encodes CASSPQGAAYEQYF. This sequence joins TRBV18 and TRBJ2-5; 7 nucleotides match TRBD1. The DNA end is a closer match to TRBJ2-7, so the J assignment may be wrong. Germline assignment: CDR1 KGHSH and CDR2 LQKENI. The CDR3 runs to 14 residues.

This clone was observed a handful of times. This chain uses TRBV5-4 with TRBJ1-1; D is uncertain. The CDR3 has 12 residues. V lost 2 bases and J lost 0, with 2 bases in between. Germline V gene lookup returns CDR1 SGHNT and CDR2 YYREEE (reference sequence). DNA for the CDR3: TGTGCCAGCAGCTTCCTGAACACTGAAGCTTTCTTT. It specifies CASSFLNTEAFF.

The chain recombines TRBV7-9 with TRBJ2-7, with TRBD2 matching 7 bases. The V and J ends lost 3 bases and 7 bases, in that order; junction bases with no gene match: 15. CDR3 length: 16 residues. Germline V gene lookup returns CDR1 SEHNR and CDR2 FQNEAQ (reference sequence). The CDR3, as DNA: TGTGCCAGCAGCTTTCCGTTAGCGGCGTCCGGGGGGGAGCAGTACTTC. Amino acid sequence: CASSFPLAASGGEQYF.

The CDR3 nucleotides are TGCGCCAGCAGCCAGCCCGCTAGTAATGAGCAGTTCTTC. It translates to CASSQPASNEQFF. V usage is TRBV4-1 and J usage is TRBJ2-1; no firm D call. V lost 3 bases to trimming and J lost 7 bases, with 10 bases between them. Germline V gene sequence: CDR1 MGHRA, CDR2 YSYEKL. The CDR3 loop spans 13 amino acids.

Regarding this clone: One junction end does not reproduce the germline sequence, and a read error may be involved. The V and J genes are TRBV19 and TRBJ1-5; the D is unclear. The V gene's germline CDR1 is LNHDA and CDR2 SQIVND (reference sequence). The CDR3 contains 11 residues. CDR3 residues: CGSGVAQPQHF. The CDR3 DNA is TGTGGCAGTGGGGTTGCGCAGCCCCAGCATTTT.

The rearrangement links TRBV6-5 to TRBJ1-2; 9 nucleotides agree with TRBD1. J lost 6 bases, V lost 5 bases, and 4 bases had no gene match. Germline V CDR1 and CDR2: MNHEY, SVGAGI. This CDR3 region has 13 residues. CDR3 sequence reads: CASSKGQGHGYTF. For the CDR3, the DNA is TGTGCCAGCAGTAAAGGACAGGGGCATGGCTACACCTTC.

The DNA for the CDR3 is TGCGCCAGCAGCTTGGTTCCAGGGAGAGAGACCCAGTACTTC. This sequence encodes CASSLVPGRETQYF. The chain uses TRBV5-1 and TRBJ2-5; possibly TRBD1 or TRBD2 for D (5 bases each). This CDR3 contains 14 residues. Deletions cut 0 bases from V and 4 bases from J, with 10 bases between. Germline V gene lookup returns CDR1 SGHRS and CDR2 YFSETQ.

The chain links TRBV11-2 to TRBJ2-7, with TRBD1 identical over 8 bases. The V gene's germline CDR1 is SGHAT and CDR2 FQNNGV. J gave up 1 base and V 5 bases, and 10 bases lay outside the gene matches. The CDR3 extends over 16 amino acids. The CDR3 here is CASSPLGRTGSYEQYF. CDR3 DNA sequence: TGTGCCAGCAGCCCACTAGGCCGGACAGGGTCCTACGAGCAGTACTTC.

The chain joins TRBV5-1 to TRBJ1-2, with 7 bases that match TRBD1. The germline V gene encodes CDR1 SGHRS and CDR2 YFSETQ. The CDR3 runs 14 residues. The V gene end was trimmed by 4 bases and the J gene end by 4 bases; junction bases not matched to a gene: 7. CDR3 region: CASSAAGTAYGYTF. The CDR3, as DNA: TGCGCCAGCAGCGCTGCCGGGACAGCCTATGGCTACACCTTC. Supplemented by reference TRBV5-1 and TRBJ1-2, the full variable domain reads KAGVTQTPRYLIKTRGQQVTLSCSPISGHRSVSWYQQTPGQGLQFLFEYFSETQRNKGNFPGRFSGRQFSNSRSEMNVSTLELGDSALYLCASSAAGTAYGYTFGSGTRLTVV.

The CDR3 region has the DNA TGTGCCAGCAGCTGGACTAGCGTGCCAGATACGCAGTATTTT. Translation: CASSWTSVPDTQYF. This chain joins TRBV28 and TRBJ2-3; 9 nucleotides match TRBD2. This CDR3 is 14 amino acids long. V was pared by 6 bases and J by 4 bases, with 5 bases of the junction left unmatched. Germline CDR1 is MDHEN and CDR2 is SYDVKM.

The V gene is TRBV6-6, the J gene TRBJ2-5; D may match TRBD1 or TRBD2 (5 bases each). The CDR3 has 12 amino acids. CDR1 and CDR2 (germline): MNHNY, SVGAGI (reference sequence). The ends were cut back, 10 bases at V and 5 bases at J, with 14 bases in the middle. In DNA, the CDR3 is TGTGCCACATCTTATGGGACGGAGACCCAGTACTTC. Its translation: CATSYGTETQYF.

The CDR3 spells CASSQDTGQNTEAFF. The CDR3, as DNA: TGTGCCAGCAGCCAAGATACGGGACAGAACACTGAAGCTTTCTTT. The rearrangement links TRBV4-2 to TRBJ1-1, with D possibly TRBD1 on 6 matching bases. V was shortened by 0 bases and J by 1 base, with 9 bases between the two germline ends. Germline V gene sequence: CDR1 LGHNA, CDR2 YNFKEQ. This CDR3 is 15 amino acids long.